A single T cell receptor beta chain is shown here with its context. Its antigen remains unknown. V was pared by 2 bases and J by 7 bases, with 19 bases between. The CDR3 length is 15 residues. Looked up from germline, CDR1 is SGHRS and CDR2 is YFSETQ. This table comes from immunoSEQ multiplex PCR, and its TCRdb copy is limited to in-frame clones, with some not included. This sample has fewer than 200,000 clones, with 85% found just once. These data come from a study of cytomegalovirus exposure and HLA in healthy donors. General study results and limits: There were a few CMV-associated chains whose specificity for CMV antigens was confirmed in vitro. Cytomegalovirus association was listed for approximately 150 TCR beta chains. That first-cohort TCR clusters tended to co-occur in the 120 or so validation repertoires was found in a later analysis.

Sequenced material: PBMCs. V is TRBV5-1 and J is TRBJ2-7; TRBD2 is a possible D gene (5 bases). This TCR was sampled from a man between 18 and 29 years old in good health and CMV-seropositive. In DNA, the CDR3 is TGCGCCAGCAGCTTATATAGCGACCCCACGGGAGAGCAGTACTTC. Its protein product is CASSLYSDPTGEQYF.